This TCR beta chain was sequenced in a study of CD8+ T cells in alopecia areata. On the study more broadly: At a dose of 5 to 10 mg twice daily, oral tofacitinib was given to treated patients. The tofacitinib course ran for 6 to 18 months and was followed by 6 months off drug. Study-level findings and limits: How baseline CD8+ expansion relates to response remains uncertain (there was one nonresponder).

RNA extraction was followed by reverse transcription into cDNA, which acted as the sequencing template. Only in-frame clones appear in the TCRdb table, and some are missing; sequencing was by immunoSEQ multiplex PCR. The table records 150,000 or so clones, nearly 55% of them present only once. The CDR3 is made up of 16 amino acids. Trimming took off 0 bases at V and 0 bases at J, with 11 bases between the two ends. Germline assignment: CDR1 SNHLY and CDR2 FYNNEI. Treatment indicated: oral pan-JAK inhibitor, 5-10 mg twice daily. The authors sorted CD4+ and CD8+ T cells from PBMCs. About this clone itself: Its antigen is not known.

The TCR sequence derives from a human donor with alopecia areata. The chain has TRBV2 and TRBJ1-1; possibly TRBD1 for D (6 bases). The material was CD8+ T cells sorted from blood, obtained at week 4, from a patient treated with tofacitinib. The CDR3 region is CASSEAAGHLNTEAFF. The CDR3 nucleotides read TGTGCCAGCAGTGAAGCGGCGGGACACTTGAACACTGAAGCTTTCTTT. Supplemented by reference TRBV2 and TRBJ1-1, the full variable domain reads EPEVTQTPSHQVTQMGQEVILRCVPISNHLYFYWYRQILGQKVEFLVSFYNNEISEKSEIFDDQFSVERPDGSNFTLKIRSTKLEDSAMYFCASSEAAGHLNTEAFFGQGTRLTVV.